The source of this T cell receptor beta chain is a study of vaccination effects on CD4 cells after COVID-19. Regarding the study as a whole: Clones induced by infection and by vaccine showed marked clonal contraction late after vaccination. Researchers reported few convalescent patients and no early post-infection timepoints in the study.

This clone was counted only a few times. Its cognate antigen is unknown. After expansion with viral peptide pools in the ViraFEST assay, antigen-specific CD4+ T cells were sequenced. Following culture for about ten days, CD4+ T cells were isolated. Previously uninfected by SARS-CoV-2, the vaccine recipients also showed negative nucleocapsid antibodies. They grew some 2 million PBMC in each well, adding 9.5 to 10 IU/ml IL-2 and 8.5 to 10 ug/ml peptides. Measured with immunoSEQ multiplex PCR; TCRdb has only the in-frame clones, and not every one. In the table there are roughly 50,000 clones, more than 70% of which are singletons. V shed 2 bases and J 6 bases; nucleotides not matched to a gene: 5. CDR1 SGHRS and CDR2 YFSETQ come from the germline V gene. This CDR3 contains 14 residues.

V usage is TRBV5-1 and J usage is TRBJ2-1; 7 bases fit TRBD2. This clonotype was obtained from a human donor who received a COVID-19 vaccine. This specimen consisted of CD4+ T cells from PBMCs cultured with HCoV-OC43 spike peptides, obtained before COVID-19 vaccination. Subset here: HCoV-OC43 spike overlapping peptide pool stimulation. CDR3 region: CASSFAGEANEQFF. Here the CDR3 DNA reads TGCGCCAGCAGCTTTGCGGGGGAGGCCAATGAGCAGTTCTTC. Full variable domain (missing parts from reference TRBV5-1 and TRBJ2-1): KAGVTQTPRYLIKTRGQQVTLSCSPISGHRSVSWYQQTPGQGLQFLFEYFSETQRNKGNFPGRFSGRQFSNSRSEMNVSTLELGDSALYLCASSFAGEANEQFFGPGTRLTVL.